This TCR beta chain was retrieved from a study of T cell responses to AZD1222 COVID-19 vaccine. Study findings and constraints: Reportedly, nearly half of unique spike TCRs recognized epitopes outside B.1.351/B.1.1.7 mutations. It should be noted that donors were predominantly white British and more often female, and clonal diversity was possibly underestimated.

This CDR3 comprises 17 residues. After removal of 0 bases from V and 6 bases from J, the junction contained 8 bases not matched to a gene. Germline CDR1 and CDR2: LNHDA and SQIVND (reference sequence). Comments on this clone: As yet, its antigen is unknown.

The table came from immunoSEQ multiplex PCR; TCRdb's copy has only in-frame clones and leaves some out. Here the sample spans about 100,000 clones, just over 90% being singletons. This material consisted of peripheral blood, taken 28 days after the second AZD1222 dose. The chain couples TRBV19 to TRBJ2-2; 9 positions agree with TRBD1. This receptor was taken from an adult who received the AZD1222 COVID-19 vaccine. This CDR3 is CASSIDLGTGSAGELFF. The CDR3 DNA reads as TGTGCCAGTAGTATAGATTTGGGGACAGGGAGCGCCGGGGAGCTGTTTTTT.